This TCR delta chain appears in the sequencing data of a study of gamma-delta T cells after stem cell transplantation (dated by TCRdb to 2016 to 2017). Library prep was done by RT-PCR. This sample was sequenced with an Illumina MiSeq. Clones were re-identified by TCRdb from the public reads with CATT, and rows with the same DNA were merged. This sample lists roughly 1,500 delta-chain clones; 13% were detected once. Together, the top ten hold 27% of the sample. This clone is deemed medium-sized (0.01 to 0.1%). It has no known antigen specificity. No base qualities exist here, and no much larger clone lies one base off it. At the junction V is shortened by 3 bases and J by 1 base; bases outside the gene matches: 24. Spanning cysteine to phenylalanine, the CDR3 consists of 21 amino acids. CDR3 DNA only is kept here, 63 bases in frame from base 1. CDR1 and CDR2 are drawn from the germline V gene: GEAIGNYY, EKD.

Sequenced material: gamma-delta T cells. The TCR was taken from a human donor. It is not recorded whose cells these are; they may come from a transplant donor. The sequence links TRDV2 to TRDJ1; 8 bases in between match TRDD3. For the CDR3, the sequence is CACDAITAGLEGGIFTDKLIF. The nucleotide sequence reads TGTGCCTGTGACGCCATCACGGCTGGATTAGAAGGGGGGATATTCACCGATAAACTCATCTTT.